This T cell receptor beta chain is drawn from a study of cytomegalovirus exposure and HLA in healthy donors. The PCR employed 60 Vbeta primers together with 13 Jbeta primers. TCRdb's copy holds only in-frame clones and misses some; the assay was immunoSEQ multiplex PCR. The sample includes 100,000 or so clones, approximately 80% of them seen just once. On this clone: The target antigen is unknown.

Study outcomes and limitations: Immune exposure information available was restricted to CMV serostatus.

Each donor was nominally healthy when sampled (though unrecorded immune exposures were likely). This CDR3 spans 15 amino acids. The V and J ends lost 6 bases and 1 base respectively, with 15 bases between them. Germline-derived CDR1 and CDR2 are LNHDA and SQIVND (reference sequence). V is TRBV19 and J is TRBJ1-1, with D perhaps TRBD1 (5 bases). The source of this sequence is a woman aged 40-49 years in good health and CMV-seropositive. Sequencing was carried out using PBMCs. The CDR3 sequence: CASRSDSSRNTEAFF. CDR3 coding DNA: TGTGCCAGTAGGTCAGACAGCAGCCGGAACACTGAAGCTTTCTTT.